This T cell receptor beta chain was found in a study of graft-versus-host responses after intestinal transplantation. Remarks on this clone: Its antigen is as yet unknown.

The germline CDR1 and CDR2 sequences are GTSNPN and SVGIG (reference sequence). This CDR3 is built from 14 residues. V lost 5 bases to trimming and J lost 1 base, with 14 bases between them. TCRdb's table, derived via immunoSEQ multiplex PCR, lists solely in-frame clones and lacks some. The sample shows some 85,000 clones, about nine tenths of them seen only once. The source was unstimulated CD8+ T cells sorted from spleen or lymph node cells, collected before transplant. The clonotype originates from a human donor who was the organ donor for an intestinal transplant. This chain joins TRBV30 and TRBJ1-1; weak D call: TRBD1 (6 bases). In DNA, the CDR3 is TGTGCCTGGGCTAAGACAGGACCGAACACTGAAGCTTTCTTT. Its translation: CAWAKTGPNTEAFF. The full variable domain, rest sourced from reference TRBV30 and TRBJ1-1, is SQTIHQWPATLVQPVGSPLSLECTVEGTSNPNLYWYRQAAGRGLQLLFYSVGIGQISSEVPQNLSASRPQDRQFILSSKKLLLSDSGFYLCAWAKTGPNTEAFFGQGTRLTVV.